The present T cell receptor (beta chain) was sequenced within a study of beta chain features in type 1 diabetes. Whole-study results and caveats: In all four CD4+ subsets, TCRB CDR3 length was significantly, moderately reduced in type 1 diabetes.

J gave up 9 bases and V 2 bases, and 10 bases lay outside the gene matches. There are 14 residues in the CDR3. Germline-derived CDR1 and CDR2 are SQVTM and ANQGSEA. As to this clone: Antigen: not known.

Expressed TCRB transcripts were sequenced because the isolated RNA had all been reverse transcribed beforehand. Sequencing was performed with immunoSEQ multiplex PCR; in TCRdb, only in-frame clones are kept and a portion is missing. The data show some 350,000 clones, over 9% seen once. This chain joins TRBV29-1 and TRBJ2-1, with 7 bases identical to TRBD2. The receptor was isolated from a man under 40 with type 1 diabetes. Sequencing was done on a sample of central memory CD4+ T cells from blood. The CDR3 nucleotides read TGCAGCGTTGAACGTGGGAGGGCAGTCGGTGAGCAGTTCTTC. It codes for CSVERGRAVGEQFF.